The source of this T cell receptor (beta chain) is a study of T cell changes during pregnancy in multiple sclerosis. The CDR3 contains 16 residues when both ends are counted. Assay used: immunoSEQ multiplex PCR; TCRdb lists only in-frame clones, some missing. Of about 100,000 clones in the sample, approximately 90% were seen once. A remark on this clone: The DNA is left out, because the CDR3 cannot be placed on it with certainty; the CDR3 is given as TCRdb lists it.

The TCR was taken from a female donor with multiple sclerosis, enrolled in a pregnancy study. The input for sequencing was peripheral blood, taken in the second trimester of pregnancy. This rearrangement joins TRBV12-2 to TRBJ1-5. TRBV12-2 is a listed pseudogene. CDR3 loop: CASRQVGGGSNQPQHF.